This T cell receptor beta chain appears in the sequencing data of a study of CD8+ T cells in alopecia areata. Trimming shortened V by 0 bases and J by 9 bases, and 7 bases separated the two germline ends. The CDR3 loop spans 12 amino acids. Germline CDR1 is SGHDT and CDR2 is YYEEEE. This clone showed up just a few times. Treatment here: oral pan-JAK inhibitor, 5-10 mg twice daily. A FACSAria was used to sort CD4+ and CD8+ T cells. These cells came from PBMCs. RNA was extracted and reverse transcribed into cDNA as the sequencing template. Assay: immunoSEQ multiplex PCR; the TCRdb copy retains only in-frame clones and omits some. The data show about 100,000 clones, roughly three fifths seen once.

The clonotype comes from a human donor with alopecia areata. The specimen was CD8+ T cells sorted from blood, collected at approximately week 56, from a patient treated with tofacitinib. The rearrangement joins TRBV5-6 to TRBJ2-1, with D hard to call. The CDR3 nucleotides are TGTGCCAGCAGCTTGGCCGTTGGTGAGCAGTTCTTC. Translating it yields CASSLAVGEQFF.